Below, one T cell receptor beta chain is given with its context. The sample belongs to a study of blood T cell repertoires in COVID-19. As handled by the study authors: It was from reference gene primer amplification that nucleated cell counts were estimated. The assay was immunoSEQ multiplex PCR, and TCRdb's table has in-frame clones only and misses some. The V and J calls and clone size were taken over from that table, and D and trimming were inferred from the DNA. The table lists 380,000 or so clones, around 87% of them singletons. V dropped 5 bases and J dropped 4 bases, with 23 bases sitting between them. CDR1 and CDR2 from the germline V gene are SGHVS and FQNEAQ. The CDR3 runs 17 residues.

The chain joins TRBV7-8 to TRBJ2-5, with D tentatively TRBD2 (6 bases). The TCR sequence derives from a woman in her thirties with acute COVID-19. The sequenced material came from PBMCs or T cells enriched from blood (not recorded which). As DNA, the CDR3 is TGTGCCAGCAGCACACAAAGGCGGGGCGAAGGAAGAGAGACCCAGTACTTC. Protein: CASSTQRRGEGRETQYF.